Sequencing of this TCR beta chain was carried out in a study of T cells expressing NK-cell markers. Study summary: Eight donors were sequenced, of whom seven were HCMV-seropositive, while the remaining one was HCMV-seronegative.

Germline V gives CDR1 LNHDA, CDR2 SQIVND (reference sequence). This CDR3 has 15 residues. With the 5' RACE reads reprocessed, TCRdb shows one record per CDR3 protein and no DNA. The repertoire table contains 450,000 to 600,000 distinct CDR3 sequences. Of note for this clonotype: As yet, its antigen is unknown.

Study results and caveats: About 1.0-8% of CD8+ T cells in roughly six donors belonged to dominant NKG2C+ clonotypes.

The specimen was blood T cells: a sorted CD56 or NKG2C T cell subset, CD4+ or CD8+ T cells, or bulk PBMC T cells (not recorded which). The chain joins TRBV19 to TRBJ2-3; the TCRdb call, TRBD1, lacks DNA for checking. This TCR was sampled from a man younger than 30 in good health. CDR3 region: CASSLHRGSTDTQYF.